Below, 32 T cell receptor beta chains from the same sample are listed, as sequenced in a study of T-cell reconstitution after alpha-beta-depleted transplantation in children. Study observations and caveats: T-cell numbers and diversity, one year after transplant, stemmed largely from T cells that were newly produced.

These receptors have no known antigen. The TCRbeta library incorporated unique molecular identifiers. TCRdb fed the PCR reads into MiXCR, producing one record per CDR3 protein. There are around 300,000 distinct CDR3 sequences in the sample; over 7.5% occur only once, and about 9.1% lies in the top ten. Sequenced here: peripheral blood, sampled 360 days after TCRalphabeta/CD19-depleted stem cell transplant. The receptor set was obtained from a female patient younger than 10 who had a stem cell transplant for Fanconi anemia, so the T cells may come from the graft donor.

The genes are TRBV29-1 and TRBJ2-4; TRBD1 might be the D (6 bases). CDR3 length: 12 amino acids. Germline V lookup: CDR1 SQVTM, CDR2 ANQGSEA. V lost 6 bases, J lost 7 bases, and 13 bases lay in between. The CDR3 DNA reads as TGCAGCGTCAACAGGGACGGGAACATTCAGTACTTC. Encoded protein: CSVNRDGNIQYF.

This chain links TRBV6-5 with TRBJ1-1, with D possibly TRBD1 on 5 matching bases. The V gene's germline CDR1 is MNHEY and CDR2 SVGAGI. Trimming removed 8 bases from V and 2 bases from J, with 12 bases in between. The CDR3 has 13 residues. In nucleotides, the CDR3 is TGTGCCAGCCTCCGGGGGGGAAACACTGAAGCTTTCTTT. It specifies CASLRGGNTEAFF.

This clonotype occurred many times. The rearrangement uses TRBV15 and TRBJ1-6; D is ambiguous. Germline V gene lookup returns CDR1 LNHNV and CDR2 YYDKDF (reference sequence). The CDR3 extends over 16 amino acids. V gave up 0 bases and J gave up 14 bases, with 20 bases separating them. CDR3 DNA: TGTGCCACCAGCAGAGAAGAAAAAGATTCGGATTGGGCCCTCCACTTT. Its protein is CATSREEKDSDWALHF.

This clonotype has ten or more counts. The chain has TRBV29-1 and TRBJ2-1; TRBD2 aligns across 13 bases. In germline, CDR1 is SQVTM, CDR2 ANQGSEA. V lost 6 bases, J lost 10 bases, and 12 bases stayed unmatched. The CDR3 sequence is 15 residues long. CDR3 DNA sequence: TGCAGCGTCGGCCCCGTAGGACTAGCGGGGGAGGAGCAGTTCTTC. Protein: CSVGPVGLAGEEQFF.

This clonotype was seen many times. This chain connects TRBV5-6 to TRBJ1-5; no clear D. The CDR3 has 15 residues. Trimming left V 0 bases short and J 0 bases short, with 7 bases between. Germline CDR1 is SGHDT and CDR2 is YYEEEE. CDR3 loop: CASSLGPNSNQPQHF. The CDR3 nucleotides read TGTGCCAGCAGCTTGGGACCGAATAGCAATCAGCCCCAGCATTTT.

This clonotype was recorded many times. J is TRBJ2-1 and V is TRBV20-1; TRBD2 agrees at 8 bases. Germline trimming cut 1 base from V and 8 bases from J; bases unmatched to any gene: 7. CDR1 is DFQATT, CDR2 SNEGSKA, per germline (reference sequence). CDR3 length equals 14 residues. The DNA of the CDR3 is TGCAGTGCTAGAGTCAGAGCGGGGGTCCATGAGCAGTTCTTC. Its translation is CSARVRAGVHEQFF.

This clonotype was detected ten times or more. The chain couples TRBV20-1 to TRBJ1-1; D is unresolved. Trimming cost V 7 bases and J 0 bases, with 9 bases left between them. The CDR3 length is 12 residues. CDR1 is DFQATT and CDR2 is SNEGSKA in the germline V gene (reference sequence). This chain's CDR3 is CSVGQLNTEAFF. The CDR3 DNA follows: TGCAGTGTCGGGCAGCTGAACACTGAAGCTTTCTTT.

This clonotype was counted many times. The V gene is TRBV28, the J gene TRBJ1-1; 9 bases align to TRBD1. CDR3 length: 15 amino acids. Germline V lookup: CDR1 MDHEN, CDR2 SYDVKM. Germline trimming cut 4 bases from V and 1 base from J; bases unmatched to any gene: 4. The CDR3 is CASSSQGAENTEAFF. The CDR3 nucleotides read TGTGCCAGCAGTTCACAGGGGGCGGAGAACACTGAAGCTTTCTTT.

The chain couples TRBV9 to TRBJ2-5, with TRBD2 matching 8 bases. V was clipped by 4 bases and J by 1 base; unmatched bases: 15. CDR1 is SGDLS, CDR2 YYNGEE, per germline. The CDR3 is 18 amino acids. The CDR3: CASSPPSSGGSFQETQYF. CDR3 nucleotides: TGTGCCAGCAGCCCCCCTTCGAGCGGGGGAAGTTTCCAAGAGACCCAGTACTTC.

Many counts were recorded for this clonotype. The V gene is TRBV29-1, the J gene TRBJ2-5, with 7 bases identical to TRBD2. The CDR3 loop spans 16 amino acids. After removal of 4 bases from V and 1 base from J, the junction contained 12 bases not matched to a gene. Germline CDR1 and CDR2: SQVTM and ANQGSEA. Here the CDR3 DNA reads TGCAGCGTTGGCGGCGGGGGATGGGGGGGCCAAGAGACCCAGTACTTC. It is translated as CSVGGGGWGGQETQYF.

The sample holds many counts of this clonotype. The chain uses TRBV12-3 or TRBV12-4 and TRBJ2-7, with D perhaps TRBD2 (7 bases). Trimming stripped 3 bases from V and 2 bases from J, with 14 bases between. The CDR3 extends over 15 amino acids. The CDR3 nucleotides are TGTGCCAGCAGTTTCTCGGGGGGCCTGACCTACGAGCAGTACTTC. This translates into CASSFSGGLTYEQYF.

This clonotype showed up many times. The chain is built from TRBV20-1 and TRBJ2-3; D may be TRBD2 (5 bases). This CDR3 contains 14 residues. Per germline, CDR1 DFQATT and CDR2 SNEGSKA (reference sequence). The V and J ends lost 2 bases and 6 bases respectively, with 15 bases between them. In nucleotides, the CDR3 is TGCAGTGCTAGAAAGGGAGCTAGTACGGATACGCAGTATTTT. Translated: CSARKGASTDTQYF.

A few counts support this clonotype. The chain combines TRBV3-1 with TRBJ1-6; 9 bases match TRBD1. Germline trimming cut 3 bases from V and 5 bases from J; bases unmatched to any gene: 5. CDR1 and CDR2 (germline): LGHDT, YNNKEL (reference sequence). The CDR3 is 16 amino acids. CDR3 sequence: CASSHAQGANNSPLHF. In DNA form, the CDR3 reads TGTGCCAGCAGCCACGCACAGGGGGCGAATAATTCACCCCTCCACTTT.

This clonotype occurred many times. This rearrangement joins TRBV5-6 to TRBJ2-7; the D gene could be TRBD1 or TRBD2 (6 bases each). The germline V and J ends were trimmed by 5 bases and 7 bases, with 25 bases remaining between them. Germline CDR1 SGHDT, CDR2 YYEEEE. The CDR3 spans 16 residues. Written as DNA, the CDR3 is TGTGCCAGCAGGGACTACAGGGATCCGGGTTTGGGGGAGCAGTACTTC. Amino acid sequence: CASRDYRDPGLGEQYF. Supplemented by reference TRBV5-6 and TRBJ2-7, the full variable domain reads DAGVTQSPTHLIKTRGQQVTLRCSPKSGHDTVSWYQQALGQGPQFIFQYYEEEERQRGNFPDRFSGHQFPNYSSELNVNALLLGDSALYLCASRDYRDPGLGEQYFGPGTRLTVT.

This clonotype came up many times. The chain joins TRBV6-5 to TRBJ1-5, with 7 bases identical to TRBD1. The CDR3 covers 14 residues. V lost 6 bases to trimming and J lost 5 bases; unmatched junction nucleotides: 7. Germline CDR1 reads MNHEY; CDR2 reads SVGAGI. The CDR3 DNA sequence: TGTGCCAGCAGCTACAGGGGTTGGGATCAGCCCCAGCATTTT. This sequence encodes CASSYRGWDQPQHF.

Here the CDR3 reads CASSSRTSGRGIGNEQFF. The CDR3 DNA sequence: TGTGCCAGCAGTTCAAGGACTAGCGGGAGGGGGATTGGCAATGAGCAGTTCTTC. The V gene is TRBV12-3 or TRBV12-4, the J gene TRBJ2-1; 15 bases line up with TRBD2. Trimming at V came to 4 bases and at J to 6 bases, leaving 10 bases not matched to a gene. CDR3 size: 18 residues.

This clonotype appeared many times. This chain joins TRBV12-3 or TRBV12-4 and TRBJ2-1; perhaps TRBD1 as D (5 bases). Deletions cut 5 bases from V and 6 bases from J, with 14 bases between. This CDR3 has 14 residues. The CDR3 bases are TGTGCCAGCAGTCTAGGGGAAATAGGCAATGAGCAGTTCTTC. This codes for CASSLGEIGNEQFF.

This clonotype was counted many times. The genes are TRBV28 and TRBJ1-6; no clear D. V gave up 6 bases and J gave up 7 bases, with 4 bases separating them. Germline V gene data show CDR1 as MDHEN and CDR2 as SYDVKM. The CDR3 contains 11 residues. This CDR3 is CASRKNSPLHF. The CDR3 DNA follows: TGTGCCAGCAGGAAAAATTCACCCCTCCACTTT.

Of note for this clonotype: This CDR3 is missing its conserved last phenylalanine or tryptophan, likely due to a read error. The V and J genes are TRBV14 and TRBJ1-2; 7 positions agree with TRBD1. Germline trimming cut 3 bases from V and 3 bases from J; bases unmatched to any gene: 4. The CDR3 sequence is 14 residues long. Germline V CDR1 and CDR2: SGHDN, FVKESK. Written as DNA, the CDR3 is TGTGCCAGCAGCCAGAACAGGGGCTACTATGGCTACACCTGC. Protein product: CASSQNRGYYGYTC.

This clonotype occurred many times. This chain joins TRBV29-1 and TRBJ2-5; tentatively, D is TRBD2 (6 bases). Trimming cost V 4 bases and J 4 bases, with 16 bases left between them. CDR3 length: 14 amino acids. Germline V gene lookup returns CDR1 SQVTM and CDR2 ANQGSEA. CDR3 amino acids: CSVGIGTLGETQYF. The CDR3 DNA reads as TGCAGCGTTGGTATCGGGACTTTGGGAGAGACCCAGTACTTC.

Ten or more counts support this clonotype. The V and J genes are TRBV5-1 and TRBJ2-3; no clear D. Germline lookup yields CDR1 SGHRS and CDR2 YFSETQ. The CDR3 is made up of 15 amino acids. V lost 4 bases, J lost 2 bases, and 14 bases lay in between. The CDR3 reads CASSPSTQYTDTQYF. The CDR3 DNA reads as TGCGCCAGCAGCCCATCGACCCAATACACAGATACGCAGTATTTT.

The rearrangement uses TRBV7-9 and TRBJ1-1, with 7 bases matching TRBD1. V lost 5 bases to trimming and J lost 5 bases; unmatched junction nucleotides: 8. Germline CDR1 reads SEHNR; CDR2 reads FQNEAQ (reference sequence). The CDR3 covers 14 residues. CDR3 sequence: CASSPDRDGTEAFF. The CDR3 DNA sequence: TGTGCCAGCAGCCCAGACAGGGATGGAACTGAAGCTTTCTTT.

In its sample, this clonotype was seen a few times. The chain joins TRBV27 to TRBJ2-2, with 11 bases lining up with TRBD1. The CDR3 is 15 residues long. CDR1 MNHEY and CDR2 SMNVEV come from the germline V gene (reference sequence). With V trimmed by 3 bases and J by 6 bases, 3 bases remained unmatched. CDR3 protein: CASSLRDRGAGELFF. The CDR3 bases are TGTGCCAGCAGTTTGCGGGACAGGGGGGCCGGGGAGCTGTTTTTT.

The CDR3 reads CASSRGTGSGANVLTF. In DNA form, the CDR3 reads TGTGCCAGCTCACGTGGGACGGGCTCTGGGGCCAACGTCCTGACTTTC. This sequence joins TRBV18 and TRBJ2-6, with D perhaps given as TRBD1 or TRBD2 (5 bases each). This CDR3 comprises 16 residues. V lost 4 bases to trimming and J lost 0 bases, with 10 bases between them. Germline V gene data show CDR1 as KGHSH and CDR2 as LQKENI. The full variable domain, in which reference TRBV18 and TRBJ2-6 provide the parts outside the CDR3, is NAGVMQNPRHLVRRRGQEARLRCSPMKGHSHVYWYRQLPEEGLKFMVYLQKENIIDESGMPKERFSAEFPKEGPSILRIQQVVRGDSAAYFCASSRGTGSGANVLTFGAGSRLTVL.

This clonotype has only a few counts. The gene calls are TRBV6-1 and TRBJ1-5, with 11 bases identical to TRBD1. V lost 6 bases and J lost 4; bases outside the gene matches: 5. The CDR3 covers 15 residues. Germline V gene lookup returns CDR1 MNHNS and CDR2 SASEGT. Here the CDR3 DNA reads TGTGCCAGCAGGTCCGGGACAGGGGGGAATCAGCCCCAGCATTTT. Translating gives CASRSGTGGNQPQHF.

There are many counts of this clonotype. The chain has TRBV6-5 and TRBJ2-3, with a weak D call TRBD2 (5 bases). V lost 4 bases and J lost 1, with 9 bases in between. Germline V gene sequence: CDR1 MNHEY, CDR2 SVGAGI. This CDR3 comprises 14 residues. The DNA of the CDR3 is TGTGCCAGCAGTTTGCGGGTCGGCACAGATACGCAGTATTTT. This sequence encodes CASSLRVGTDTQYF.

This clonotype appeared many times. The chain has TRBV5-1 and TRBJ2-7; 9 bases are a match to TRBD1. Trimming cost V 7 bases and J 6 bases; bases outside gene matches: 14. The germline CDR1 and CDR2 sequences are SGHRS and YFSETQ. CDR3 size: 15 residues. CDR3 residues: CASAVTGTGKAEQYF. The CDR3 DNA reads TGCGCCAGCGCTGTAACCGGGACAGGGAAAGCCGAGCAGTACTTC.

This clonotype occurred many times. This chain connects TRBV5-4 to TRBJ2-5, with D perhaps assigned TRBD1 or TRBD2 (5 bases each). This CDR3 has 14 amino acids. The germline gives CDR1 SGHNT, CDR2 YYREEE (reference sequence). V lost 3 bases to trimming and J lost 2 bases, with 11 bases between them. CDR3 sequence: CASSSGRIQETQYF. In nucleotides, the CDR3 is TGTGCCAGCAGCTCGGGACGTATACAAGAGACCCAGTACTTC.

This clonotype was recorded a few times. The chain joins TRBV30 to TRBJ1-1; weak D call: TRBD1 (5 bases). The CDR3 runs to 10 residues. Germline-derived CDR1 and CDR2 are GTSNPN and SVGIG (reference sequence). Trimming shortened V by 6 bases and J by 5 bases, and 7 bases separated the two germline ends. In nucleotides, the CDR3 is TGTGCCTGTCAGGGAACTGAAGCTTTCTTT. It yields the protein CACQGTEAFF.

This clonotype came up many times. V and J are TRBV6-5 and TRBJ1-1; D remains unclear. Per the germline V gene, CDR1 is MNHEY and CDR2 is SVGAGI. The CDR3 length is 12 residues. V lost 6 bases, J lost 4 bases, and 9 bases lay in between. DNA of the CDR3: TGTGCCAGCAGACGGAGGAGCACTGAAGCTTTCTTT. Its protein is CASRRRSTEAFF.

A few counts support this clonotype. The V gene is TRBV10-3, the J gene TRBJ2-1, with 9 bases lining up with TRBD1. Germline V gives CDR1 ENHRY, CDR2 SYGVKD. The CDR3 runs 14 residues. V trimming: 7 bases; J trimming: 8 bases; junction bases outside the gene matches: 9. The CDR3 region is CAIKQGQGFDEQFF. Here the CDR3 DNA reads TGTGCCATCAAGCAAGGACAGGGGTTCGATGAGCAGTTCTTC.

The CDR3 coding sequence is TGTGCCAGCAGCGTAGGAGTCCCAGGGTACGGGAGCCCCTACGAGCAGTACTTC. Translated: CASSVGVPGYGSPYEQYF. The gene calls are TRBV9 and TRBJ2-7; D perhaps matches TRBD2 (6 bases). There are 18 residues in the CDR3. Looked up from germline, CDR1 is SGDLS and CDR2 is YYNGEE. V lost 0 bases and J 2 bases, leaving 21 bases between the germline ends.